Listed below are T cell receptor beta chains from one sample, sequenced in a study of shared clonotypes between healthy human individuals. Sequenced by immunoSEQ multiplex PCR; TCRdb stores in-frame clones only, minus some. The sample shows millions of clones, approximately 90% of them seen only once. The sample taken for sequencing was naive CD4+ T cells sorted from blood. The origin of the receptors is a man aged 18 to 35 in good health. Each CDR3 is given with its conserved first and last residue. Each record gives: clone size, V gene, J gene, D gene, CDR3 protein, CDR3 DNA. A D gene is named only where the DNA matches it firmly. Clone size appears in some rows only: once, few, many, or a class for an expanded clone.

-	TRBV9	TRBJ2-7	-	CASSVSTSRVDEQYF	TGTGCCAGCAGCGTCTCAACTAGTAGGGTCGACGAGCAGTACTTC
-	TRBV4-3	TRBJ2-2	TRBD2	CASSQGPSGSTNTGELFF	TGCGCCAGCAGCCAAGGACCTAGCGGGAGCACTAACACCGGGGAGCTGTTTTTT
-	TRBV4-3	TRBJ1-1	-	CASSRARQVNTEAFF	TGCGCCAGCAGCCGAGCGAGACAGGTTAACACTGAAGCTTTCTTT
-	TRBV19	TRBJ1-1	TRBD1	CASITTGTGRSTEAFF	TGTGCCAGTATTACTACGGGGACAGGGCGGTCCACTGAAGCTTTCTTT
-	TRBV2	TRBJ2-1	TRBD1	CASSADRGGYNEQFF	TGTGCCAGCAGTGCTGACAGGGGAGGTTACAATGAGCAGTTCTTC
-	TRBV13	TRBJ2-7	-	CASSFLSSYEQYF	TGTGCCAGCAGCTTCCTTAGCTCCTACGAGCAGTACTTC
-	TRBV9	TRBJ2-3	TRBD2	CASSLKTSEERDTQYF	TGTGCCAGCAGCCTCAAGACTAGCGAAGAGAGAGATACGCAGTATTTT
-	TRBV28	TRBJ2-2	-	CASSFRQGGTGELFF	TGTGCCAGCAGTTTTCGGCAGGGCGGGACCGGGGAGCTGTTTTTT
-	TRBV14	TRBJ1-6	-	CASSRWGGTYNSPLHF	TGTGCCAGCAGCCGATGGGGGGGAACCTATAATTCACCCCTCCACTTT
-	TRBV5-1	TRBJ2-3	TRBD2	CASSPTSGGSTDTQYF	TGCGCCAGCAGCCCTACTAGCGGGGGAAGCACAGATACGCAGTATTTT
-	TRBV10-3	TRBJ1-2	-	CAIRGLEILKLANYGYTF	TGTGCCATCAGGGGATTAGAGATTCTCAAGTTAGCTAACTATGGCTACACCTTC
once	TRBV7-9	TRBJ2-1	-	CASNNYNEQFF	TGTGCCAGCAACAATTACAATGAGCAGTTCTTC
-	TRBV10-3	TRBJ1-1	-	CAIRPRVTNSNTEAFF	TGTGCCATCAGACCCAGGGTAACTAACTCCAACACTGAAGCTTTCTTT
-	TRBV6-1	TRBJ2-5	-	CASSEAQTGLGETQYF	TGTGCCAGCAGTGAAGCCCAGACGGGTTTGGGAGAGACCCAGTACTTC
-	TRBV7-9	TRBJ1-4	-	CASSLADRINEKLFF	TGTGCCAGCAGCTTAGCAGACAGAATTAATGAAAAACTGTTTTTT
-	TRBV10-2	TRBJ1-4	-	CASSAQGLGGKLFF	TGCGCCAGCAGTGCCCAAGGACTTGGAGGAAAACTGTTTTTT
-	TRBV19	TRBJ2-1	TRBD2	CASSPTSGISNEQFF	TGTGCCAGTAGTCCGACTAGCGGGATTAGCAATGAGCAGTTCTTC
-	TRBV5-4	TRBJ2-5	TRBD2	CATGLAGQETQYF	TGTGCCACCGGACTAGCGGGACAAGAGACCCAGTACTTC
-	TRBV6-6	TRBJ1-2	-	CASSYVTYDYGYTF	TGTGCCAGCAGTTACGTCACGTATGACTATGGCTACACCTTC
-	TRBV11-2	TRBJ1-1	-	CASSLSLTNTEAFF	TGTGCCAGCAGCTTAAGTCTAACAAACACTGAAGCTTTCTTT
-	TRBV6-5	TRBJ1-5	-	CASRATVSNQPQHF	TGTGCCAGCAGGGCTACAGTTAGCAATCAGCCCCAGCATTTT
-	TRBV5-1	TRBJ2-7	-	CASSLAEVNHEQYF	TGCGCCAGCAGCTTGGCCGAGGTGAACCACGAGCAGTACTTC
-	TRBV5-1	TRBJ2-2	-	CASSLDFTGELFF	TGCGCCAGCAGCTTGGACTTTACCGGGGAGCTGTTTTTT